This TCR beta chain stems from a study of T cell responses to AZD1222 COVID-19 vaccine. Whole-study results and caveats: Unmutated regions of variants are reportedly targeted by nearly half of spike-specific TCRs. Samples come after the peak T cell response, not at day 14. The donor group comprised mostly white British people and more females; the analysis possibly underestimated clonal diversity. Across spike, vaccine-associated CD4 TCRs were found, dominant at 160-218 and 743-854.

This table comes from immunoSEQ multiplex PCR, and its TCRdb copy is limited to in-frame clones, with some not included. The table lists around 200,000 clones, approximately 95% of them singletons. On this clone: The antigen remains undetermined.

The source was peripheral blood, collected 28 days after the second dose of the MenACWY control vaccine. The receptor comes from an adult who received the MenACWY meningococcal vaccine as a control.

CDR3 in amino acids: CASSFRREETQYF. CDR3 coding DNA: TGTGCCAGCAGCTTCCGCAGGGAAGAGACCCAGTACTTC. J is TRBJ2-5 and V is TRBV5-4; maybe TRBD1 (5 bases). The V end was cut by 2 bases, the J end by 3 bases, with 8 bases between. The germline CDR1 and CDR2 sequences are SGHNT and YYREEE (reference sequence). This CDR3 is 13 amino acids long. Looking up the rest from reference TRBV5-4 and TRBJ2-5 gives the full variable domain: ETGVTQSPTHLIKTRGQQVTLRCSSQSGHNTVSWYQQALGQGPQFIFQYYREEENGRGNFPPRFSGLQFPNYSSELNVNALELDDSALYLCASSFRREETQYFGPGTRLLVL.